Below are 31 T cell receptor beta chains sequenced from a single sample in a study of lymphopenia after photon versus proton radiotherapy. Only in-frame clones appear in the TCRdb table, and some are missing; sequencing was by immunoSEQ multiplex PCR. Here the sample spans about 25,000 clones, about 87% being singletons. The material sequenced was peripheral blood, taken from a patient treated with photon-based radiotherapy. These receptors all come from a man aged 50 or older with gastric cancer.

The chain is built from TRBV10-2 and TRBJ2-5; TRBD2 is a possible D gene (6 bases). V dropped 4 bases and J dropped 4 bases, with 10 bases sitting between them. Germline V gives CDR1 WSHSY, CDR2 SAAADI. The CDR3 loop spans 13 amino acids. The CDR3 region has the DNA TGCGCCAGCAGTGGGAGGAGGGCAGAGACCCAGTACTTC. Protein sequence: CASSGRRAETQYF.

V and J are TRBV7-9 and TRBJ2-5; 8 bases fit TRBD2. Germline CDR1 reads SEHNR; CDR2 reads FQNEAQ (reference sequence). Trimming took 1 base from V and 5 from J; bases not matched to a gene: 3. CDR3 length: 14 amino acids. This CDR3 reads CASSLGSGGETQYF. For the CDR3, the DNA is TGTGCCAGCAGCTTAGGGTCGGGAGGGGAGACCCAGTACTTC. The full variable domain, rest sourced from reference TRBV7-9 and TRBJ2-5, is DTGVSQNPRHKITKRGQNVTFRCDPISEHNRLYWYRQTLGQGPEFLTYFQNEAQLEKSRLLSDRFSAERPKGSFSTLEIQRTEQGDSAMYLCASSLGSGGETQYFGPGTRLLVL.

V gene TRBV5-5 combines with J gene TRBJ2-7; 7 bases fit TRBD1. CDR1 SGHKS and CDR2 YYEKEE come from the germline V gene (reference sequence). V was clipped by 4 bases and J by 6 bases; unmatched bases: 4. This CDR3 spans 12 amino acids. The CDR3 DNA is TGTGCCAGCAGCCGACAGGGCGGCGAGCAGTACGTC. Amino acid sequence: CASSRQGGEQYV.

V is TRBV6-1 and J is TRBJ2-4, with D uncertain. Germline lookup yields CDR1 MNHNS and CDR2 SASEGT. V was pared by 7 bases and J by 10 bases, with 17 bases between. The CDR3 has 13 residues. The DNA of the CDR3 is TGTGCCAGCACTGACCTCGAAGCACGGATTCAGTACTTC. This sequence encodes CASTDLEARIQYF.

This chain links TRBV10-3 with TRBJ2-7, with 9 bases lining up with TRBD1. Trimming removed 4 bases from V and 5 bases from J; junction bases left unmatched: 3. Germline assignment: CDR1 ENHRY and CDR2 SYGVKD. The CDR3 extends over 13 amino acids. The CDR3 DNA sequence: TGTGCCATCAGTGGGGGACAGGGTAACGAGCAGTACTTC. Translation gives CAISGGQGNEQYF.

This chain connects TRBV2 to TRBJ1-1, with D perhaps matching TRBD1 (6 bases). Germline values: CDR1 SNHLY, CDR2 FYNNEI. This CDR3 is 14 amino acids long. The V gene lost 6 bases and the J gene lost 8 bases, with 19 bases spanning the gap. The CDR3 DNA reads as TGTGCCAGCAGCCCGGACAGACCAAGGACAGAAGCTTTCTTT. Translation: CASSPDRPRTEAFF.

The chain carries TRBV5-1 and TRBJ2-1; a weak D match, TRBD2 (5 bases). The V end lost 8 bases, the J end lost 0 bases, and 12 bases lay between the germline ends. The CDR3 length is 14 residues. The germline V gene has CDR1 SGHRS and CDR2 YFSETQ. CDR3 coding DNA: TGCGCCAGTGGGGAGAACCCCTCCTACAATGAGCAGTTCTTC. Residues: CASGENPSYNEQFF.

The chain is built from TRBV29-1 and TRBJ2-3; D is ambiguous. Trimming took 5 bases from V and 2 from J, leaving 8 bases between them. The CDR3 extends over 12 amino acids. Per the germline V gene, CDR1 is SQVTM and CDR2 is ANQGSEA. The chain's CDR3 is CSVTTSTDTQYF. In DNA form, the CDR3 reads TGCAGCGTTACGACATCCACAGATACGCAGTATTTT.

This rearrangement joins TRBV11-2 to TRBJ1-1, with D perhaps matching TRBD1 (6 bases). Trimming removed 0 bases at V and 7 bases at J, with 9 bases between. The CDR3 is 13 amino acids. Germline V lookup: CDR1 SGHAT, CDR2 FQNNGV. CDR3 region: CASSLERTVEAFF. CDR3 sequence (DNA): TGTGCCAGCAGCTTAGAGCGGACAGTTGAAGCTTTCTTT.

For the CDR3, the DNA is TGTGCCAGCAGCGTAGATGTAAGGGACGGCTACACCTTC. Translation gives CASSVDVRDGYTF. This chain uses TRBV9 with TRBJ1-2, with D perhaps matching TRBD1 (5 bases). V lost 0 bases to trimming and J lost 8 bases, with 11 bases between them. Looked up from germline, CDR1 is SGDLS and CDR2 is YYNGEE. This CDR3 is built from 13 residues.

The V call is TRBV14, the J call TRBJ2-3; 7 bases match TRBD2. The germline CDR1 and CDR2 sequences are SGHDN and FVKESK. CDR3 length: 16 amino acids. Germline trimming cut 4 bases from V and 0 bases from J; bases unmatched to any gene: 7. Here the CDR3 reads CASSPLAGTSTDTQYF. For the CDR3, the DNA is TGTGCCAGCAGCCCTTTAGCGGGTACTAGCACAGATACGCAGTATTTT. The whole variable domain, filled in from reference TRBV14 and TRBJ2-3, reads EAGVTQFPSHSVIEKGQTVTLRCDPISGHDNLYWYRRVMGKEIKFLLHFVKESKQDESGMPNNRFLAERTGGTYSTLKVQPAELEDSGVYFCASSPLAGTSTDTQYFGPGTRLTVL.

V is TRBV6-6 and J is TRBJ2-2; 8 bases fit TRBD1. After removal of 2 bases from V and 3 bases from J, the junction contained 5 bases not matched to a gene. Germline lookup yields CDR1 MNHNY and CDR2 SVGAGI (reference sequence). CDR3 length equals 16 residues. The CDR3 nucleotides are TGTGCCAGCAGTTACCCGACAGGGGTGGACACCGGGGAGCTGTTTTTT. This gives the protein CASSYPTGVDTGELFF.

This clone was detected a few times. This chain connects TRBV7-9 to TRBJ1-6, with D possibly TRBD1 on 6 matching bases. V lost 1 base and J 9 bases, leaving 7 bases between the germline ends. Per germline, CDR1 SEHNR and CDR2 FQNEAQ (reference sequence). The CDR3 is 13 amino acids. The CDR3 nucleotides read TGTGCCAGCAGCTTAGACAGGGTTTCACCCCTCCACTTT. This gives the protein CASSLDRVSPLHF.

This clone was seen a single time. The J gene is TRBJ2-2, the V gene TRBV7-9; a weak D match, TRBD2 (6 bases). The CDR3 loop spans 15 amino acids. Trimming cost V 6 bases and J 7 bases, with 18 bases left between them. Germline loops: CDR1 SEHNR, CDR2 FQNEAQ (reference sequence). The DNA for the CDR3 is TGTGCCAGCAGTCGAGGGACGAGGGAGGACGGGGAGCTGTTTTTT. Its protein product is CASSRGTREDGELFF.

The gene calls are TRBV9 and TRBJ2-2; maybe TRBD2 (6 bases). V lost 4 bases, J lost 0 bases, and 16 bases lay in between. CDR3 size: 17 residues. Germline CDR1 reads SGDLS; CDR2 reads YYNGEE. CDR3: CASSTRTGTSNTGELFF. For the CDR3, the DNA is TGTGCCAGCAGCACGCGAACCGGGACTTCGAACACCGGGGAGCTGTTTTTT.

The V gene is TRBV19, the J gene TRBJ1-1, with 9 bases matching TRBD1. From germline, CDR1 is LNHDA and CDR2 SQIVND (reference sequence). The CDR3 extends over 13 amino acids. V lost 7 bases, J lost 3 bases, and 3 bases stayed unmatched. CDR3 loop: CASKGQGDTEAFF. CDR3 DNA: TGTGCCAGTAAGGGACAGGGTGACACTGAAGCTTTCTTT.

This chain links TRBV11-2 with TRBJ2-2; D is ambiguous. Per germline, CDR1 SGHAT and CDR2 FQNNGV. The germline V and J ends were trimmed by 1 base and 8 bases, with 5 bases remaining between them. This CDR3 has 12 amino acids. CDR3 in amino acids: CASSLGRGELFF. As DNA, the CDR3 is TGTGCCAGCAGCTTAGGCCGGGGGGAGCTGTTTTTT.

V usage is TRBV5-5 and J usage is TRBJ2-3; D is perhaps TRBD1 or TRBD2 (5 bases each). Trimming removed 3 bases at V and 3 bases at J, with 14 bases between. Germline V lookup: CDR1 SGHKS, CDR2 YYEKEE (reference sequence). This CDR3 is built from 15 residues. The CDR3 loop is CASSYRLGATDTQYF. DNA for the CDR3: TGTGCCAGCAGCTACCGACTCGGGGCTACAGATACGCAGTATTTT.

The V call is TRBV19, the J call TRBJ2-5, with TRBD1 as a possible D gene (6 bases). Germline V lookup: CDR1 LNHDA, CDR2 SQIVND (reference sequence). V dropped 6 bases and J dropped 5 bases, with 19 bases sitting between them. The CDR3 contains 15 residues. DNA of the CDR3: TGTGCCAGTAGAAGAGAACAGGGTGGGTCGGAGACCCAGTACTTC. Protein: CASRREQGGSETQYF. The entire variable domain, with the rest obtained from reference TRBV19 and TRBJ2-5, is as follows: DGGITQSPKYLFRKEGQNVTLSCEQNLNHDAMYWYRQDPGQGLRLIYYSQIVNDFQKGDIAEGYSVSREKKESFPLTVTSAQKNPTAFYLCASRREQGGSETQYFGPGTRLLVL.

The CDR3 here is CASSPTGIYGYTF. DNA for the CDR3: TGTGCCAGCAGCCCCACAGGGATTTATGGCTACACCTTC. The rearrangement links TRBV27 to TRBJ1-2; D is possibly TRBD1 (6 bases). V shed 6 bases and J shed 5 bases, with 13 bases lying between them. The CDR3 is made up of 13 amino acids. The V gene's germline CDR1 is MNHEY and CDR2 SMNVEV (reference sequence).

The rearrangement links TRBV4-3 to TRBJ1-2; D possibly corresponds to TRBD1 (6 bases). Germline V CDR1 and CDR2: LGHNA, YSLEER. The length of the CDR3 is 15 residues. Trimming stripped 2 bases from V and 7 bases from J, with 17 bases between. CDR3 protein: CASSQRDTSAGGYTF. CDR3 nucleotides: TGCGCCAGCAGCCAAAGGGACACCTCGGCGGGTGGCTACACCTTC.

The rearrangement joins TRBV7-9 to TRBJ2-5; weak D call: TRBD2 (5 bases). Trimming took 6 bases from V and 5 from J, leaving 22 bases between them. Germline V lookup: CDR1 SEHNR, CDR2 FQNEAQ (reference sequence). The CDR3 has 16 residues. CDR3 residues: CASSPYPRLREETQYF. The CDR3 DNA follows: TGTGCCAGCAGTCCCTACCCCAGACTGAGGGAGGAGACCCAGTACTTC.

The chain couples TRBV19 to TRBJ1-6, with 8 bases matching TRBD1. V shed 6 bases and J 6 bases; nucleotides not matched to a gene: 4. The CDR3 runs 14 residues. In germline, CDR1 is LNHDA, CDR2 SQIVND (reference sequence). Written as DNA, the CDR3 is TGTGCCAGTAGGCAGGGGGCGTTTAATTCACCCCTCCACTTT. It codes for CASRQGAFNSPLHF.

The J gene is TRBJ1-1, the V gene TRBV5-1; the D gene is possibly TRBD1 (5 bases). Trimming removed 0 bases at V and 1 base at J, with 13 bases between. The germline V gene encodes CDR1 SGHRS and CDR2 YFSETQ. The CDR3 totals 16 residues. The CDR3 bases are TGCGCCAGCAGCTTGGAAGTCCAGGGCTCGAACACTGAAGCTTTCTTT. Translated, it gives CASSLEVQGSNTEAFF.

The rearrangement joins TRBV7-4 to TRBJ1-5; a possible D gene is TRBD1 (6 bases). The V and J ends lost 1 base and 1 base respectively, with 20 bases between them. From germline, CDR1 is SGHVT and CDR2 SQSDAQ. The CDR3 contains 19 residues. The CDR3 region has the DNA TGTGCCAGCAGCTTAGTGTGGGTACAGGGAGAGGAAAGCAATCAGCCCCAGCATTTT. Amino acids: CASSLVWVQGEESNQPQHF.

V and J are TRBV5-1 and TRBJ2-7; 8 bases agree with TRBD1. The CDR3 extends over 14 amino acids. From germline, CDR1 is SGHRS and CDR2 YFSETQ. V lost 4 bases to trimming and J lost 7 bases; unmatched junction nucleotides: 10. The CDR3 here is CASSAGTGIKEQYF. CDR3 nucleotides: TGCGCCAGCAGCGCCGGGACAGGAATTAAGGAGCAGTACTTC.

The count of this clone is one. This rearrangement joins TRBV5-7 to TRBJ2-3; D possibly matches TRBD1 or TRBD2 (6 bases each). TRBV5-7 is an ORF, with its function uncertain. V was shortened by 4 bases and J by 3 bases, with 21 bases between the two germline ends. The CDR3 is 17 residues long. The CDR3 reads CASSPPRGGGKTDTQYF. The CDR3 bases are TGTGCCAGCAGCCCCCCCAGGGGTGGCGGGAAAACAGATACGCAGTATTTT.

The chain uses TRBV6-1 and TRBJ2-5; 8 nucleotides match TRBD1. The ends lost 2 bases at V and 5 bases at J; junction bases unmatched: 7. Germline CDR1 is MNHNS and CDR2 is SASEGT. This CDR3 spans 15 amino acids. The CDR3 spells CASSESRQGYETQYF. The DNA for the CDR3 is TGTGCCAGCAGTGAAAGTCGACAGGGGTACGAGACCCAGTACTTC.

The chain uses TRBV5-1 and TRBJ1-2; D remains unclear. In germline, CDR1 is SGHRS, CDR2 YFSETQ. V lost 0 bases and J 4 bases, leaving 10 bases between the germline ends. The CDR3 has 14 residues. CDR3 coding DNA: TGCGCCAGCAGCTTGGCCACGGGAGGCTATGGCTACACCTTC. Translated, it gives CASSLATGGYGYTF.

V and J are TRBV7-2 and TRBJ2-6; TRBD2 agrees at 8 bases. CDR1 is SGHTA, CDR2 FQGNSA, per germline. J gave up 12 bases and V 1 base, and 8 bases lay outside the gene matches. This CDR3 contains 15 residues. The CDR3 sequence: CASSLVLAGPTVLTF. The CDR3 DNA is TGTGCCAGCAGCTTAGTTTTAGCGGGGCCCACCGTCCTGACTTTC.

This chain connects TRBV13 to TRBJ1-1; perhaps TRBD1 as D (5 bases). Germline V gene sequence: CDR1 PRHDT, CDR2 FYEKMQ (reference sequence). This CDR3 comprises 13 residues. V lost 6 bases and J 6 bases, leaving 14 bases between the germline ends. CDR3 DNA: TGTGCCAGCAGTTGGACGGAGGGGTCTGAAGCTTTCTTT. This sequence encodes CASSWTEGSEAFF.